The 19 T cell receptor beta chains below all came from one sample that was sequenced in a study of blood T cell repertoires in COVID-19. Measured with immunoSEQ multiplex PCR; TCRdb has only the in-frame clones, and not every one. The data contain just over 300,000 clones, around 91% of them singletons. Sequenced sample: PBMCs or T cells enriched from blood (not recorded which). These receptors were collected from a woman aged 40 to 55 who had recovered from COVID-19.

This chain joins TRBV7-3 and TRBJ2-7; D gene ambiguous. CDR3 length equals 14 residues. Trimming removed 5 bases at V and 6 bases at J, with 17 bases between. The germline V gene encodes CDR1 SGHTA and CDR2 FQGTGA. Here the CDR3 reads CASSPSRSRPEQYF. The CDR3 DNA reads TGTGCCAGCAGCCCCTCTAGGAGTAGGCCCGAGCAGTACTTC.

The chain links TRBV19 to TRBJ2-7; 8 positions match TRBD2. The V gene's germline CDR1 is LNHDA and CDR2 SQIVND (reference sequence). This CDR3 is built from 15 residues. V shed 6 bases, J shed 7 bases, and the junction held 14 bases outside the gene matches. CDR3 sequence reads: CASRTWGAGEGEQYF. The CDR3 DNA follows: TGTGCCAGTAGGACCTGGGGAGCGGGAGAGGGTGAGCAGTACTTC.

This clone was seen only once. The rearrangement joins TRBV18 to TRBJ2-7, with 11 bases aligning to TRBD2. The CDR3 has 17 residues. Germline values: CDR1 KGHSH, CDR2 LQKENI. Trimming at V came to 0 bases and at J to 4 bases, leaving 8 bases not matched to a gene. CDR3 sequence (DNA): TGTGCCAGCTCACCACCGGGGCTAGCGGGAGGAGTATACGAGCAGTACTTC. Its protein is CASSPPGLAGGVYEQYF.

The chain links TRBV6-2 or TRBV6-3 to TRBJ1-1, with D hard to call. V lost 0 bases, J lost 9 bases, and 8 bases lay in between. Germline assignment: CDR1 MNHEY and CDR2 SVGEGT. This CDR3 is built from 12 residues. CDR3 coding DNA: TGTGCCAGCAGTTACTCGAGAGGAAAAGCTTTCTTT. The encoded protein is CASSYSRGKAFF.

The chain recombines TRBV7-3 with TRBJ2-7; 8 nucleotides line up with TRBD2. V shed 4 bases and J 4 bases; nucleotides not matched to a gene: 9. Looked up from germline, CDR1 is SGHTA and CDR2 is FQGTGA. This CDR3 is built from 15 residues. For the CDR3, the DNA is TGTGCCAGCAGCTCGCACGGCGGGAGGATATACGAGCAGTACTTC. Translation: CASSSHGGRIYEQYF.

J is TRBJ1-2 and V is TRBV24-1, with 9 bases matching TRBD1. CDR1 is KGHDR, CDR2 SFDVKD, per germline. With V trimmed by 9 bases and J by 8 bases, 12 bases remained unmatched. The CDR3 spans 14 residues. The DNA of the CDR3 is TGTGCCACCTCCCACGGACAGGGGCCAGGGGGCTACACCTTC. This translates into CATSHGQGPGGYTF.

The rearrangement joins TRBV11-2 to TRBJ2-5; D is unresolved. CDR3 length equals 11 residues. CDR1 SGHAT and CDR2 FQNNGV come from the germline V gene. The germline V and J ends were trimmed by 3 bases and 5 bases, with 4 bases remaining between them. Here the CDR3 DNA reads TGTGCCAGCAGCTTGAGGGAGACCCAGTACTTC. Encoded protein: CASSLRETQYF. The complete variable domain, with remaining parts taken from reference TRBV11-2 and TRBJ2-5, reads EAGVAQSPRYKIIEKRQSVAFWCNPISGHATLYWYQQILGQGPKLLIQFQNNGVVDDSQLPKDRFSAERLKGVDSTLKIQPAKLEDSAVYLCASSLRETQYFGPGTRLLVL.

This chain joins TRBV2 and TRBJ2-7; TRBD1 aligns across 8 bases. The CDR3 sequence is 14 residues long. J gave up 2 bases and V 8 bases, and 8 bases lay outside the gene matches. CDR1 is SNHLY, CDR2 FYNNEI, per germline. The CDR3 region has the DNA TGTGCCAGCTCTAAGGGACAGGCCGCCTACGAGCAGTACTTC. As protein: CASSKGQAAYEQYF.

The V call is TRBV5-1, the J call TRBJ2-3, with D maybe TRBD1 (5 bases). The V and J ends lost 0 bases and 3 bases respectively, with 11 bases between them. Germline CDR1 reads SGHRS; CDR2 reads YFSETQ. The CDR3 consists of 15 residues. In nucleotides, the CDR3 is TGCGCCAGCAGCTTGGAGGACACAACTACAGATACGCAGTATTTT. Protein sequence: CASSLEDTTTDTQYF.

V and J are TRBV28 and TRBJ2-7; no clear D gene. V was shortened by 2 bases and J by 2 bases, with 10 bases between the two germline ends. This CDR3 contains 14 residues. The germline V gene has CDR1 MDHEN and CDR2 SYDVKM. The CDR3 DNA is TGTGCCAGCAGTTTAAGGCAGGTCCCCTACGAGCAGTACTTC. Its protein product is CASSLRQVPYEQYF. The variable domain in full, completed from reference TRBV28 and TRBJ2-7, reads DVKVTQSSRYLVKRTGEKVFLECVQDMDHENMFWYRQDPGLGLRLIYFSYDVKMKEKGDIPEGYSVSREKKERFSLILESASTNQTSMYLCASSLRQVPYEQYFGPGTRLTVT.

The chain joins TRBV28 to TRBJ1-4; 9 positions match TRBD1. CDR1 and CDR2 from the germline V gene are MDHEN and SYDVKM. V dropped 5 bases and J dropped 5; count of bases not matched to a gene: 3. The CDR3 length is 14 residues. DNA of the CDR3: TGTGCCAGCAGTGGACAGGGGTCAAATGAAAAACTGTTTTTT. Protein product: CASSGQGSNEKLFF.

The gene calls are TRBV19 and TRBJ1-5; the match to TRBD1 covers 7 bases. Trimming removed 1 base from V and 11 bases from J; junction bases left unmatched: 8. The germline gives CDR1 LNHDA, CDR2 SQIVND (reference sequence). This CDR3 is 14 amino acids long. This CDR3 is CASSIGDSTTAQHF. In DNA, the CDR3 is TGTGCCAGTAGTATAGGGGACAGTACGACGGCCCAGCATTTT. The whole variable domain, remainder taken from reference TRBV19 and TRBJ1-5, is DGGITQSPKYLFRKEGQNVTLSCEQNLNHDAMYWYRQDPGQGLRLIYYSQIVNDFQKGDIAEGYSVSREKKESFPLTVTSAQKNPTAFYLCASSIGDSTTAQHFGDGTRLSIL.

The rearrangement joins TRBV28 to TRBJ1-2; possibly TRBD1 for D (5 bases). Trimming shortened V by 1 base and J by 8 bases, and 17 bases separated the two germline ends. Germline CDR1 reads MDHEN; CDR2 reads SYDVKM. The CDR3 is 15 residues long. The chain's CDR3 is CASSLYTGITMGYTF. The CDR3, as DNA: TGTGCCAGCAGTTTATACACAGGAATCACTATGGGCTACACCTTC.

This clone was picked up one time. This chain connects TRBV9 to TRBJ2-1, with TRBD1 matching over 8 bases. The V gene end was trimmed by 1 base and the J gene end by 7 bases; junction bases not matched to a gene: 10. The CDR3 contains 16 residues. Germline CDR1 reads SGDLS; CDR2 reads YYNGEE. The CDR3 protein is CASSVTETGVRNEQFF. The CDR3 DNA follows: TGTGCCAGCAGCGTAACCGAGACAGGGGTGCGGAATGAGCAGTTCTTC. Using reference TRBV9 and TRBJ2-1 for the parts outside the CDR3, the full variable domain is DSGVTQTPKHLITATGQRVTLRCSPRSGDLSVYWYQQSLDQGLQFLIQYYNGEERAKGNILERFSAQQFPDLHSELNLSSLELGDSALYFCASSVTETGVRNEQFFGPGTRLTVL.

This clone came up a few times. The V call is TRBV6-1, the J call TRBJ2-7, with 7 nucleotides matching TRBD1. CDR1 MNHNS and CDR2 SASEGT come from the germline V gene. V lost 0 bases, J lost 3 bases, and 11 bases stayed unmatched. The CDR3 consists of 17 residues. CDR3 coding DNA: TGTGCCAGCAGTGAAGCACGGCTCGGACAGGTTTTCTACGAGCAGTACTTC. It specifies CASSEARLGQVFYEQYF.

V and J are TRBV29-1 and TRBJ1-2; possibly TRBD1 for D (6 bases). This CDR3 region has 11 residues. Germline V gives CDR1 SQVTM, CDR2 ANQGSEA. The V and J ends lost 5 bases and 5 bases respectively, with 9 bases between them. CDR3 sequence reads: CSVTGSYGYTF. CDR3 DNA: TGCAGCGTTACAGGGTCTTATGGCTACACCTTC.

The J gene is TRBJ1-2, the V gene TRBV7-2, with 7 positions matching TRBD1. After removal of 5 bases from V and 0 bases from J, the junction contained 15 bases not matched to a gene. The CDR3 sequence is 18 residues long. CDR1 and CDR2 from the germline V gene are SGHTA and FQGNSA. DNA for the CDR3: TGTGCCAGCAGCCCCTTGGACAGGCCGTCCGAAACTAACTATGGCTACACCTTC. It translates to CASSPLDRPSETNYGYTF.

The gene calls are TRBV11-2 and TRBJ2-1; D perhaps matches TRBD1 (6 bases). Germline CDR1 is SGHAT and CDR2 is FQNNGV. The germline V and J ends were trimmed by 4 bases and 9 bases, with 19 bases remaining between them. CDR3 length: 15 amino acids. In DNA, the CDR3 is TGTGCCAGCAGCTCGGGACAATCTCTCCCAGGTGAGCAGTTCTTC. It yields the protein CASSSGQSLPGEQFF.

For the CDR3, the DNA is TGCGCCAGCAGCTTGGAGGCTTATGAGGGTGGTGAGCAGTTCTTC. It is translated as CASSLEAYEGGEQFF. The chain is built from TRBV5-1 and TRBJ2-1; a weak D match, TRBD2 (5 bases). Trimming stripped 0 bases from V and 9 bases from J, with 16 bases between. The CDR3 covers 15 residues. CDR1 SGHRS and CDR2 YFSETQ come from the germline V gene.